A selection of T cell receptor beta chains follows, all from one sample in a study of OX40 agonist ivuxolimab in advanced cancers. The table came from immunoSEQ multiplex PCR; TCRdb's copy has only in-frame clones and leaves some out. The sample records about 150,000 clones, approximately 94% being singletons. Material: CD4+ or CD8+ T cells sorted from blood, obtained in a trial of the OX40 agonist ivuxolimab. The receptors derive from an adult with an advanced solid tumor such as melanoma, head and neck, liver or kidney cancer. CDR3s include the opening cysteine and the closing phenylalanine or tryptophan. D genes are given only for firm matches. The size of a clone is reported for some rows only, either as once, few or many, or as a class for expanded clones.

size	J	D	length	V	DNA	CDR3
.	TRBJ1-2	.	15	TRBV6-5	TGTGCCAGCAGCCTCACGGTGAAGGCCGTGACGGGCTACACCTTC	CASSLTVKAVTGYTF
.	TRBJ1-1	TRBD1	14	TRBV19	TGTGCCAGTAGTCCCCAGACAGGGAGCACTGAAGCTTTCTTT	CASSPQTGSTEAFF
few	TRBJ1-2	TRBD1	14	TRBV27	TGTGCCAGCAGTTTGCTCGGGACAGGATATGGCTACACCTTC	CASSLLGTGYGYTF
once	TRBJ2-1	.	11	TRBV11-3	TGTGCCAGCAGCCTTAACAATGAGCAGTTCTTC	CASSLNNEQFF
.	TRBJ2-1	TRBD2	15	TRBV5-5	TGTGCCAGCAGCCCCACTAGCGGGAGTATAAATGAGCAGTTCTTC	CASSPTSGSINEQFF
once	TRBJ1-3	.	15	TRBV27	TGTGCCAGCAGTTTATTATCAGGGGCTGGAAACACCATATATTTT	CASSLLSGAGNTIYF
.	TRBJ1-1	.	15	TRBV2	TGTGCCAGCAGCCCCCCTAGAGAGGCGAACACTGAAGCTTTCTTT	CASSPPREANTEAFF
.	TRBJ2-7	TRBD2	15	TRBV13	TGTGCCAGCAGCTTCTATACTAGCGGTATATACGAGCAGTACTTC	CASSFYTSGIYEQYF
few	TRBJ1-6	.	12	TRBV6-5	TGTGCCAGCAGTTCCCCAACGGCACCCCTCCACTTT	CASSSPTAPLHF
once	TRBJ1-2	TRBD1	14	TRBV5-1	TGCGCCAGCAGCTTTGGGGGGACAGAAGGAGGCTACACCTTC	CASSFGGTEGGYTF
.	TRBJ2-2	.	14	TRBV6-6	TGTGCCAGCAGCGTTCTTGCGAACACCGGGGAGCTGTTTTTT	CASSVLANTGELFF
.	TRBJ2-4	.	17	TRBV5-8	TGTGCCAGCAGCTTGTCCGGGACGTTCCTAGCCAAAAACATTCAGTACTTC	CASSLSGTFLAKNIQYF
.	TRBJ2-1	.	15	TRBV10-3	TGTGCCATCAGTGATAGCGGAAGCTCCTACAATGAGCAGTTCTTC	CAISDSGSSYNEQFF
.	TRBJ1-2	TRBD1	14	TRBV5-3	TGTGCCAGAAGCGCGGCCAGGGGGGTTGTAGGCTACACCTTC	CARSAARGVVGYTF
.	TRBJ1-2	.	13	TRBV29-1	TGCAGCGCCGACCCCCCGGGGCTCGGGGGCTACACCTTC	CSADPPGLGGYTF
.	TRBJ1-1	TRBD1	14	TRBV27	TGTGCCAGCACCCTTACAGGGGCCAACACTGAAGCTTTCTTT	CASTLTGANTEAFF
.	TRBJ2-5	TRBD2	15	TRBV6-5	TGTGCCAGCAGTTACCCCGCTAGCGGGGCGGAGACCCAGCACTTC	CASSYPASGAETQHF
.	TRBJ1-2	TRBD1	15	TRBV5-4	TGTGCCAGCAGCCCTAGGACAGGGTACGGCTATGGCTACACCTTC	CASSPRTGYGYGYTF
.	TRBJ2-5	.	11	TRBV2	TGTGCCAGCACCCAACAGGAGACCCAGTACTTC	CASTQQETQYF
.	TRBJ1-1	TRBD1	12	TRBV9	TGTGCCAGCAGTGTTCAGGGGGATGAAGCTTTCTTT	CASSVQGDEAFF
.	TRBJ1-1	TRBD1	15	TRBV19	TGTGCCAGTAGTTCTCACAGGGGGAAGAACACTGAAGCTTTCTTT	CASSSHRGKNTEAFF
.	TRBJ1-4	TRBD1	16	TRBV11-2	TGTGCCAGCAGCACCGGGACAGGGGTATTTGGGGAAAAACTGTTTTTT	CASSTGTGVFGEKLFF
.	TRBJ1-1	.	17	TRBV2	TGTGCCAGCAGTCGAACCCCGGCTCTCACCGGGGACACTGAAGCTTTCTTT	CASSRTPALTGDTEAFF
.	TRBJ2-3	TRBD2	19	TRBV9	TGTGCCAGCAGCCCACGTAACGGGGCTAGCGGGAGAGGCACAGATACGCAGTATTTT	CASSPRNGASGRGTDTQYF
.	TRBJ1-3	.	15	TRBV18	TGTGCCAGCTCACCCCCGGGCCTCTCTGGAAACACCATATATTTT	CASSPPGLSGNTIYF
.	TRBJ1-2	.	15	TRBV27	TGTGCCAGCAGTCCCAGGGCCCGGGCCCACTATGGCTACACCTTC	CASSPRARAHYGYTF
.	TRBJ1-1	.	17	TRBV5-4	TGTGCCAGCAGCTTCAACGGGGGTAAAAGTGGGATTGCTGAAGCTTTCTTT	CASSFNGGKSGIAEAFF
.	TRBJ2-5	TRBD1	13	TRBV30	TGTGCCTGGGCCGGGACAGGGCCAGAGACCCAGTACTTC	CAWAGTGPETQYF
.	TRBJ1-5	.	19	TRBV12-5	.	CASGLGTGQGLSSNQPQHF
.	TRBJ2-2	.	16	TRBV15	TGTGCCACCAGCAGAGGGCAGGTTATAGTCACCGGGGAGCTGTTTTTT	CATSRGQVIVTGELFF
.	TRBJ2-3	TRBD2	16	TRBV19	TGTGCCAGTAGTATTCGGACTAGCGGCGGCACAGATACGCAGTATTTT	CASSIRTSGGTDTQYF
.	TRBJ2-7	.	14	TRBV7-2	TGTGCCAGCAGCGTAAGACAGGAGTCCTACGAGCAGTACTTC	CASSVRQESYEQYF
few	TRBJ1-2	.	12	TRBV30	TGTGCCTGGAGGCAGGGCTCTAGGGGCTACACCTTC	CAWRQGSRGYTF
.	TRBJ1-1	.	14	TRBV30	TGTGCCTGGAGTCTGGGGGGCCGCTACACTGAAGCTTTCTTT	CAWSLGGRYTEAFF
.	TRBJ2-1	TRBD2	15	TRBV7-3	TGTGCCAGCAGCACCTCCAGCGGGGTTTACAATGAGCAGTTCTTC	CASSTSSGVYNEQFF
.	TRBJ2-5	.	13	TRBV30	TGTGCCTGGAGTGTACAAATCGGGAAGACCCAGTACTTC	CAWSVQIGKTQYF
.	TRBJ2-7	.	16	TRBV5-4	TGTGCCAGCAGCCCCCTCGGCTCGACATCCTCCTACGAGCAGTACTTC	CASSPLGSTSSYEQYF
.	TRBJ2-5	TRBD1	15	TRBV11-2	TGTGCCAGCAGCCCCCTGGACAGGGGGCAAGAGACCCAGTACTTC	CASSPLDRGQETQYF
.	TRBJ2-6	.	18	TRBV4-2	TGTGCCAGCAGCCAAGATCCCCCCGAGAGCTCTGGGGCCAACGTCCTGACTTTC	CASSQDPPESSGANVLTF
.	TRBJ2-2	.	15	TRBV9	TGTGCCAGCAGCGTAGCCAGACCGCCCACCGGGGAGCTGTTTTTT	CASSVARPPTGELFF
.	TRBJ1-1	.	15	TRBV11-2	TGTGCCAGCAGCCGTACAGGGTTATATTACACTGAAGCTTTCTTT	CASSRTGLYYTEAFF
.	TRBJ1-6	.	15	TRBV19	TGTGCCAGTGCAGTTGGAGCGGCCCGGGGTTCACCCCTCCACTTT	CASAVGAARGSPLHF